This T cell receptor (beta chain) was sequenced for a study of blood T cell repertoires in COVID-19. The protocol was immunoSEQ multiplex PCR, while the TCRdb copy is restricted to in-frame clones and leaves out a portion. The profile shows some 260,000 clones, approximately 89% of them singletons. This TCR came from a woman in her sixties or seventies with COVID-19, enrolled during active disease. Sequencing used peripheral blood.

The DNA for the CDR3 is TGTGCCAGTAGAGACCGCTTGCAGGGAATAACTGAAGCTTTCTTT. As protein: CASRDRLQGITEAFF. This chain connects TRBV19 to TRBJ1-1, with a tentative D call TRBD1 (5 bases). V lost 6 bases to trimming and J lost 5 bases, with 19 bases between them. The CDR3 consists of 15 residues. Germline V CDR1 and CDR2: LNHDA, SQIVND (reference sequence).